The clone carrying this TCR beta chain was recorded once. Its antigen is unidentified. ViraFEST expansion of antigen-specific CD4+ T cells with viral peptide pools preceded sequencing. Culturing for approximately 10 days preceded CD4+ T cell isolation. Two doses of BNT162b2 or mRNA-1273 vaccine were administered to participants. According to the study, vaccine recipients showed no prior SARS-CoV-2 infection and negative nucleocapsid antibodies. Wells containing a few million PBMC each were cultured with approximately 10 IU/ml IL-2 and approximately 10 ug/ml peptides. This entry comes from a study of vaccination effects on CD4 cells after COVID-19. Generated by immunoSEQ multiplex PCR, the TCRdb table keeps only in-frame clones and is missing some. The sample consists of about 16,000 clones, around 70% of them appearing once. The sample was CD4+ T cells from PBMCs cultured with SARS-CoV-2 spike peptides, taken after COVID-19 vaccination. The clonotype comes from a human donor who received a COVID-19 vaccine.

In DNA, the CDR3 is TGTGCCAGCAGCATTATACAGGGAACTGAAGCTTTCTTT. The encoded protein is CASSIIQGTEAFF. V usage is TRBV7-8 and J usage is TRBJ1-1, with D possibly matching TRBD1 (6 bases). V lost 5 bases, J lost 5 bases, and 12 bases lay in between. Germline lookup yields CDR1 SGHVS and CDR2 FQNEAQ. The CDR3 totals 13 residues. Full variable domain (rest looked up from reference TRBV7-8 and TRBJ1-1): GAGVSQSPRYKVAKRGQDVALRCDPISGHVSLFWYQQALGQGPEFLTYFQNEAQLDKSGLPSDRFFAERPEGSVSTLKIQRTQQEDSAVYLCASSIIQGTEAFFGQGTRLTVV.